This passage covers 28 T cell receptor beta chains from one sample sequenced in a study of cytomegalovirus exposure and HLA in healthy donors. The PCR was carried out with 60 Vbeta primers and 13 Jbeta primers. Using immunoSEQ multiplex PCR, the repertoire was profiled, and TCRdb retains in-frame clones only, with some absent. The sample shows roughly 100,000 clones, 80% of them seen only once. The specimen sequenced was PBMCs. Receptors were obtained from a man aged 25-40 years in good health and CMV-seropositive.

The chain has TRBV6-1 and TRBJ2-7; D not certain. Trimming stripped 4 bases from V and 1 base from J, with 8 bases between. The germline V gene encodes CDR1 MNHNS and CDR2 SASEGT. CDR3 length equals 13 residues. CDR3 sequence: CASSVRLSYEQYF. CDR3 bases: TGTGCCAGCAGTGTTAGACTTTCCTACGAGCAGTACTTC.

The V and J genes are TRBV7-2 and TRBJ1-2; D remains unclear. Germline V CDR1 and CDR2: SGHTA, FQGNSA. V lost 1 base and J 0 bases, leaving 6 bases between the germline ends. The CDR3 is made up of 14 amino acids. CDR3 nucleotide sequence: TGTGCCAGCAGCTTAGGCGGAGCTAACTATGGCTACACCTTC. It specifies CASSLGGANYGYTF.

The chain combines TRBV19 with TRBJ1-5; 7 bases agree with TRBD1. CDR3 length: 15 amino acids. Germline CDR1 reads LNHDA; CDR2 reads SQIVND (reference sequence). V gave up 4 bases and J gave up 3 bases; unmatched junction bases: 6. In nucleotides, the CDR3 is TGTGCCAGTAGTACCGGACAGGCGTACAATCAGCCCCAGCATTTT. It encodes CASSTGQAYNQPQHF.

This chain uses TRBV6-4 with TRBJ2-3; TRBD2 matches 7 bases. V dropped 4 bases and J dropped 5; count of bases not matched to a gene: 9. CDR1 and CDR2 from the germline V gene are MRHNA and SNTAGT. CDR3 length: 15 amino acids. CDR3 in amino acids: CASSAGASGGDTQYF. The CDR3 DNA is TGTGCCAGCAGTGCTGGGGCTAGCGGAGGAGATACGCAGTATTTT.

V usage is TRBV27 and J usage is TRBJ2-1, with 8 bases aligning to TRBD2. The CDR3 length is 13 residues. The germline V gene encodes CDR1 MNHEY and CDR2 SMNVEV (reference sequence). J lost 9 bases, V lost 2 bases, and 3 bases had no gene match. CDR3 in DNA: TGTGCCAGCAGTTTAGGTAGCGGGACTGAGCAGTTCTTC. As protein: CASSLGSGTEQFF.

The chain carries TRBV5-1 and TRBJ2-3, with D perhaps TRBD1 (6 bases). The CDR3 length is 16 residues. V lost 0 bases and J lost 3, with 14 bases in between. Germline V CDR1 and CDR2: SGHRS, YFSETQ. The CDR3 region is CASSLGVTGYTDTQYF. CDR3 sequence (DNA): TGCGCCAGCAGCTTGGGGGTTACAGGGTATACAGATACGCAGTATTTT. Full variable domain (rest looked up from reference TRBV5-1 and TRBJ2-3): KAGVTQTPRYLIKTRGQQVTLSCSPISGHRSVSWYQQTPGQGLQFLFEYFSETQRNKGNFPGRFSGRQFSNSRSEMNVSTLELGDSALYLCASSLGVTGYTDTQYFGPGTRLTVL.

The chain links TRBV5-1 to TRBJ2-1; 7 bases match TRBD1. The CDR3 contains 15 residues. The V gene end was trimmed by 3 bases and the J gene end by 0 bases; junction bases not matched to a gene: 3. Germline V gene data show CDR1 as SGHRS and CDR2 as YFSETQ. Here the CDR3 DNA reads TGCGCCAGCAGCTGGGGACAGAACTCCTACAATGAGCAGTTCTTC. Protein sequence: CASSWGQNSYNEQFF.

The rearrangement links TRBV12-5 to TRBJ2-7; TRBD1 is a possible D gene (5 bases). This CDR3 is 14 amino acids long. V lost 2 bases, J lost 0 bases, and 8 bases lay in between. Germline V CDR1 and CDR2: LGHNT, FRNRAP. In nucleotides, the CDR3 is TGTGCTAGTGGTTTGAGGACAACCTCCTACGAGCAGTACTTC. It encodes CASGLRTTSYEQYF.

This chain links TRBV7-9 with TRBJ2-3, with 9 positions matching TRBD1. The ends lost 8 bases at V and 6 bases at J; junction bases unmatched: 12. This CDR3 contains 15 residues. The germline V gene has CDR1 SEHNR and CDR2 FQNEAQ (reference sequence). The CDR3 reads CASSEGQGFQDTQYF. The CDR3, as DNA: TGTGCCAGCTCGGAAGGACAGGGGTTTCAGGATACGCAGTATTTT. Complete variable domain (other parts from reference TRBV7-9 and TRBJ2-3): DTGVSQNPRHKITKRGQNVTFRCDPISEHNRLYWYRQTLGQGPEFLTYFQNEAQLEKSRLLSDRFSAERPKGSFSTLEIQRTEQGDSAMYLCASSEGQGFQDTQYFGPGTRLTVL.

The chain is built from TRBV11-3 and TRBJ2-3, with 15 bases aligning to TRBD2. The V gene end was trimmed by 1 base and the J gene end by 5 bases; junction bases not matched to a gene: 4. The CDR3 covers 17 residues. In germline, CDR1 is SGHNT, CDR2 YENEEA. CDR3 in amino acids: CASSLGGLAGGLDTQYF. The CDR3 region has the DNA TGTGCCAGCAGCTTAGGTGGACTAGCGGGGGGGCTAGATACGCAGTATTTT.

The chain carries TRBV25-1 and TRBJ2-3; 8 bases align to TRBD1. Germline-derived CDR1 and CDR2 are MGHDK and SYGVNS. J gave up 4 bases and V 7 bases, and 10 bases lay outside the gene matches. The CDR3 loop spans 15 amino acids. CDR3: CASTPIGQGADTQYF. The DNA of the CDR3 is TGTGCCAGCACCCCGATTGGACAGGGAGCAGATACGCAGTATTTT.

The chain couples TRBV29-1 to TRBJ2-5; D gene unclear. The last part of the DNA fits TRBJ2-7 better; the J call may be wrong. The germline CDR1 and CDR2 sequences are SQVTM and ANQGSEA. The CDR3 sequence is 11 residues long. CDR3 loop: CSVATPYEQYF. In DNA form, the CDR3 reads TGCAGCGTTGCTACTCCCTACGAGCAGTACTTC.

The chain recombines TRBV4-1 with TRBJ1-2; D possibly corresponds to TRBD1 (5 bases). This CDR3 comprises 11 residues. Deletions cut 6 bases from V and 11 bases from J, with 13 bases between. Germline CDR1 reads MGHRA; CDR2 reads YSYEKL. The CDR3 region has the DNA TGCGCCAGCAGGGGTGCAGGGATGTACACCTTC. The encoded protein is CASRGAGMYTF.

The rearrangement links TRBV5-1 to TRBJ1-4; the D is unclear. CDR1 SGHRS and CDR2 YFSETQ come from the germline V gene. The CDR3 covers 14 residues. V was trimmed by 4 bases and J by 3 bases, leaving 10 bases between them. Here the CDR3 reads CASSPRLPNEKLFF. The CDR3, as DNA: TGCGCCAGCAGCCCCAGATTGCCTAATGAAAAACTGTTTTTT.

The chain couples TRBV2 to TRBJ2-1; a possible D gene is TRBD2 (5 bases). CDR3 length equals 13 residues. Germline lookup yields CDR1 SNHLY and CDR2 FYNNEI. The ends were cut back, 10 bases at V and 10 bases at J, with 20 bases in the middle. The CDR3 here is CATAGLFIGEQFF. The CDR3 DNA reads TGTGCCACTGCGGGTCTCTTCATAGGAGAGCAGTTCTTC.

The chain links TRBV7-9 to TRBJ1-4; tentatively, D is TRBD1 (5 bases). Germline lookup yields CDR1 SEHNR and CDR2 FQNEAQ (reference sequence). The CDR3 totals 14 residues. V was cut by 5 bases and J by 7 bases, with 14 bases left in between. CDR3 loop: CASSRGSDGEKLFF. The CDR3 coding sequence is TGTGCCAGCAGCAGGGGCTCGGACGGTGAAAAACTGTTTTTT.

The chain employs TRBV4-1 and TRBJ2-3; TRBD2 is a possible D gene (6 bases). V lost 0 bases and J lost 0, with 10 bases in between. Germline loops: CDR1 MGHRA, CDR2 YSYEKL. The CDR3 is 16 residues long. CDR3 coding DNA: TGCGCCAGCAGCCAAGAGATGGCGGGGAGCACAGATACGCAGTATTTT. It specifies CASSQEMAGSTDTQYF.

This chain links TRBV19 with TRBJ2-6, with D perhaps matching TRBD2 (7 bases). V was clipped by 4 bases and J by 3 bases, with 16 bases between them. The V gene's germline CDR1 is LNHDA and CDR2 SQIVND (reference sequence). The CDR3 covers 17 residues. The CDR3 protein is CASSRTGGRNGANVLTF. For the CDR3, the DNA is TGTGCCAGTAGTAGGACCGGGGGGCGAAATGGGGCCAACGTCCTGACTTTC.

This clone was observed a handful of times. The chain is built from TRBV2 and TRBJ1-1, with D possibly TRBD1 on 5 matching bases. Trimming took 6 bases from V and 2 from J, leaving 10 bases between them. Germline CDR1 and CDR2: SNHLY and FYNNEI. The CDR3 is 13 amino acids. Here the CDR3 DNA reads TGTGCCAGCAGGACAGAGATAAACACTGAAGCTTTCTTT. Translated, it gives CASRTEINTEAFF.

The rearrangement uses TRBV6-5 and TRBJ2-1, with D unclear. Trimming shortened V by 6 bases and J by 4 bases, and 10 bases separated the two germline ends. There are 13 residues in the CDR3. Germline CDR1 is MNHEY and CDR2 is SVGAGI. CDR3 region: CASREIGYNEQFF. The CDR3 nucleotides are TGTGCCAGCAGGGAGATCGGGTACAATGAGCAGTTCTTC.

In the case of this clone: Other DNA sequences within the sample encode an identical CDR3. This chain joins TRBV27 and TRBJ2-2; D not certain. The CDR3 length is 14 residues. Germline loops: CDR1 MNHEY, CDR2 SMNVEV (reference sequence). Trimming shortened V by 3 bases and J by 2 bases, and 7 bases separated the two germline ends. The DNA for the CDR3 is TGTGCCAGCAGTTTTGTCGGTAACACCGGGGAGCTGTTTTTT. Translation: CASSFVGNTGELFF.

This chain joins TRBV6-4 and TRBJ1-5, with a tentative D call TRBD1 (6 bases). Trimming cost V 3 bases and J 0 bases, with 9 bases left between them. The CDR3 loop spans 15 amino acids. CDR1 is MRHNA and CDR2 is SNTAGT in the germline V gene. CDR3 loop: CASSEDSFSNQPQHF. CDR3 DNA sequence: TGTGCCAGCAGTGAGGACAGCTTTAGCAATCAGCCCCAGCATTTT.

The chain links TRBV2 to TRBJ1-1; no firm D call. CDR1 is SNHLY, CDR2 FYNNEI, per germline. The CDR3 spans 13 residues. The V and J ends lost 5 bases and 1 base respectively, with 8 bases between them. In DNA, the CDR3 is TGTGCCAGCAGTTCTGGGAGGAACACTGAAGCTTTCTTT. This codes for CASSSGRNTEAFF.

This clone was detected a few times. The rearrangement uses TRBV4-1 and TRBJ2-1, with a tentative D call TRBD1 (6 bases). Per germline, CDR1 MGHRA and CDR2 YSYEKL. The CDR3 runs 16 residues. Trimming took 2 bases from V and 3 from J, leaving 14 bases between them. CDR3 protein: CASSQQKGVVYNEQFF. The CDR3, as DNA: TGCGCCAGCAGCCAACAGAAGGGGGTAGTCTACAATGAGCAGTTCTTC.

The chain has TRBV7-2 and TRBJ1-5; no reliable D call. Germline V lookup: CDR1 SGHTA, CDR2 FQGNSA. Between the trimmed V and J ends, which lost 5 bases and 6 bases, there was a span of 8 bases. This CDR3 is built from 12 residues. CDR3 DNA sequence: TGTGCCAGCAGCGTAGACACTCAGCCCCAGCATTTT. This encodes CASSVDTQPQHF.

The CDR3 loop is CASSSTSVLDTQYF. The DNA of the CDR3 is TGTGCCAGCAGTTCAACTAGCGTCTTAGATACGCAGTATTTT. The V call is TRBV5-4, the J call TRBJ2-3; 7 bases fit TRBD2. J gave up 5 bases and V 5 bases, and 8 bases lay outside the gene matches. The CDR3 covers 14 residues. Germline loops: CDR1 SGHNT, CDR2 YYREEE (reference sequence).

The V gene is TRBV9, the J gene TRBJ2-4; weak D call: TRBD2 (6 bases). This CDR3 spans 13 amino acids. The V gene lost 2 bases and the J gene lost 7 bases, with 10 bases spanning the gap. Germline V gene data show CDR1 as SGDLS and CDR2 as YYNGEE. CDR3 residues: CASSVSGENIQYF. The CDR3 bases are TGTGCCAGCAGCGTTTCGGGGGAGAACATTCAGTACTTC.

The chain links TRBV20-1 to TRBJ1-2; D call uncertain. V was clipped by 4 bases and J by 0 bases, with 3 bases between them. Germline-derived CDR1 and CDR2 are DFQATT and SNEGSKA (reference sequence). There are 11 residues in the CDR3. In DNA form, the CDR3 reads TGCAGTGCTACAGCTAACTATGGCTACACCTTC. Translated, it gives CSATANYGYTF.